These T cell receptor beta chains were read from a single sample in a study of vaccination and CD4 T cells after COVID-19. TCRdb re-derived calls from the PCR reads in MiXCR, one entry per CDR3 protein. The sample includes 15,000 or so distinct CDR3 sequences, approximately 69% of them seen just once. The starting material was CD4+ T cells from blood, obtained after SARS-CoV-2 vaccination. The receptor source for this set is a human donor who had recovered from COVID-19. Both conserved end residues are part of each CDR3. Each record gives: J gene, V gene, D gene, clone size, CDR3 DNA, CDR3 protein. The D gene is left open where the match is weak. Clone size is given for some rows only: seen once, a few or many times, or a class if the clone is expanded.

J gene: TRBJ2-3; V gene: TRBV19; D gene: TRBD2; clone size: NA; CDR3 DNA: TGTGCCAGTAGTATAGGGGTAGCGGGAGACGGAACAGATACGCAGTATTTT; CDR3 protein: CASSIGVAGDGTDTQYF
J gene: TRBJ1-1; V gene: TRBV27; D gene: NA; clone size: few; CDR3 DNA: TGTGCCAGCCGAAAGGTGGAGGGCGAAACTGAAGCTTTCTTT; CDR3 protein: CASRKVEGETEAFF
J gene: TRBJ2-5; V gene: TRBV24-1; D gene: TRBD1; clone size: few; CDR3 DNA: TGTGCCACTGGACAGGGCCGAGAGACCCAGTACTTC; CDR3 protein: CATGQGRETQYF
J gene: TRBJ1-1; V gene: TRBV6-5; D gene: NA; clone size: NA; CDR3 DNA: TGTGCCAGCAGTTACCTATACGGTCTTATGGGGAGGAACACTGAAGCTTTCTTT; CDR3 protein: CASSYLYGLMGRNTEAFF
J gene: TRBJ1-1; V gene: TRBV6-1; D gene: NA; clone size: few; CDR3 DNA: TGTGCCAGCAGTACCGGGGGGCAGGCGAACACTGAAGCTTTCTTT; CDR3 protein: CASSTGGQANTEAFF
J gene: TRBJ2-3; V gene: TRBV27; D gene: TRBD2; clone size: few; CDR3 DNA: TGTGCCAGCAAAGGGAGGGCCGTAGATACGCAGTATTTT; CDR3 protein: CASKGRAVDTQYF
J gene: TRBJ2-5; V gene: TRBV7-2; D gene: NA; clone size: NA; CDR3 DNA: TGTGCCAGCAGCTTAGGTGGGGGGGCTAGGGAGACCCAGTACTTC; CDR3 protein: CASSLGGGARETQYF
J gene: TRBJ2-5; V gene: TRBV9; D gene: TRBD2; clone size: NA; CDR3 DNA: TGTGCCAGCAGCGTAAGCGGGATTAGGGAGACCCAGTACTTC; CDR3 protein: CASSVSGIRETQYF
J gene: TRBJ1-1; V gene: TRBV20-1; D gene: TRBD1; clone size: few; CDR3 DNA: TGCAGTGCAGATCCGGGACAGAACATGAACACTGAAGCTTTCTTT; CDR3 protein: CSADPGQNMNTEAFF
J gene: TRBJ1-2; V gene: TRBV25-1; D gene: NA; clone size: few; CDR3 DNA: TGTGCCAGCAGTGAGGGTTCGGGGCCCTCTAACTATGGCTACACCTTC; CDR3 protein: CASSEGSGPSNYGYTF
J gene: TRBJ2-5; V gene: TRBV24-1; D gene: TRBD2; clone size: NA; CDR3 DNA: TGTGCCACCAGTGATGTGAGAGCGGGAAGGGAGACCCAGTACTTC; CDR3 protein: CATSDVRAGRETQYF
J gene: TRBJ1-2; V gene: TRBV10-3; D gene: NA; clone size: NA; CDR3 DNA: TGTGCCATCAGATGGGACGGAGAGTATGGCTACACCTTC; CDR3 protein: CAIRWDGEYGYTF
J gene: TRBJ2-1; V gene: TRBV24-1; D gene: TRBD2; clone size: NA; CDR3 DNA: TGTGCCACCAGTGAGACCGGGAGGGGCGGGAGCGTGAATGAGCAGTTCTTC; CDR3 protein: CATSETGRGGSVNEQFF
J gene: TRBJ1-2; V gene: TRBV28; D gene: TRBD1; clone size: NA; CDR3 DNA: TGTGCCAGCTTTGACAGGGGGAACTATGGCTACACCTTC; CDR3 protein: CASFDRGNYGYTF
J gene: TRBJ1-1; V gene: TRBV2; D gene: NA; clone size: NA; CDR3 DNA: TGTGCCAGCAGTGGTATAGGGAACACTGAAGCTTTCTTT; CDR3 protein: CASSGIGNTEAFF
J gene: TRBJ2-7; V gene: TRBV20-1; D gene: NA; clone size: NA; CDR3 DNA: TGCAGTGCCCAATCCCCTGTCGGCTCCTACGAGCAGTACTTC; CDR3 protein: CSAQSPVGSYEQYF
J gene: TRBJ1-3; V gene: TRBV14; D gene: NA; clone size: once; CDR3 DNA: TGTGCCAGCAGCCCCGATAAGTCTGGAAACACCATATATTTT; CDR3 protein: CASSPDKSGNTIYF
J gene: TRBJ2-7; V gene: TRBV19; D gene: NA; clone size: few; CDR3 DNA: TGTGCCAGTAGTTCAGGGAAATACGAGCAGTACTTC; CDR3 protein: CASSSGKYEQYF
J gene: TRBJ1-5; V gene: TRBV6-1; D gene: TRBD1; clone size: NA; CDR3 DNA: TGTGCCGCTAAGAGGGGACAGGGGTACAATCAGCCCCAGCATTTT; CDR3 protein: CAAKRGQGYNQPQHF